The entry that follows covers one TCR beta chain sequence. These data belong to a study of blood T cell repertoires in COVID-19. For the study at large: COVID-19 samples collected from the United States, Italy and Spain covered acute and convalescent phases. The analysed material was cDNA or gDNA that came from T cells, B-cell-depleted T cells, or PBMCs.

The V segment lost 2 bases and the J segment 2 bases; nucleotides outside the gene matches: 3. Germline CDR1 reads KGHSH; CDR2 reads LQKENI. The CDR3 has 17 amino acids. In Seattle, patients joined the study during active infection and were tracked longitudinally. The method was immunoSEQ multiplex PCR; TCRdb's version includes in-frame clones alone and lacks a portion of them. Here the sample spans hundreds of thousands of clones, about 87% being singletons. The origin of this receptor is a man between 18 and 29 years old with COVID-19, enrolled during active disease. Input material: peripheral blood. The chain joins TRBV18 to TRBJ2-5, with 15 bases fitting TRBD2. CDR3 in amino acids: CASSPKGLAGGQETQYF. Written as DNA, the CDR3 is TGTGCCAGCTCACCAAAGGGACTAGCGGGAGGACAAGAGACCCAGTACTTC.